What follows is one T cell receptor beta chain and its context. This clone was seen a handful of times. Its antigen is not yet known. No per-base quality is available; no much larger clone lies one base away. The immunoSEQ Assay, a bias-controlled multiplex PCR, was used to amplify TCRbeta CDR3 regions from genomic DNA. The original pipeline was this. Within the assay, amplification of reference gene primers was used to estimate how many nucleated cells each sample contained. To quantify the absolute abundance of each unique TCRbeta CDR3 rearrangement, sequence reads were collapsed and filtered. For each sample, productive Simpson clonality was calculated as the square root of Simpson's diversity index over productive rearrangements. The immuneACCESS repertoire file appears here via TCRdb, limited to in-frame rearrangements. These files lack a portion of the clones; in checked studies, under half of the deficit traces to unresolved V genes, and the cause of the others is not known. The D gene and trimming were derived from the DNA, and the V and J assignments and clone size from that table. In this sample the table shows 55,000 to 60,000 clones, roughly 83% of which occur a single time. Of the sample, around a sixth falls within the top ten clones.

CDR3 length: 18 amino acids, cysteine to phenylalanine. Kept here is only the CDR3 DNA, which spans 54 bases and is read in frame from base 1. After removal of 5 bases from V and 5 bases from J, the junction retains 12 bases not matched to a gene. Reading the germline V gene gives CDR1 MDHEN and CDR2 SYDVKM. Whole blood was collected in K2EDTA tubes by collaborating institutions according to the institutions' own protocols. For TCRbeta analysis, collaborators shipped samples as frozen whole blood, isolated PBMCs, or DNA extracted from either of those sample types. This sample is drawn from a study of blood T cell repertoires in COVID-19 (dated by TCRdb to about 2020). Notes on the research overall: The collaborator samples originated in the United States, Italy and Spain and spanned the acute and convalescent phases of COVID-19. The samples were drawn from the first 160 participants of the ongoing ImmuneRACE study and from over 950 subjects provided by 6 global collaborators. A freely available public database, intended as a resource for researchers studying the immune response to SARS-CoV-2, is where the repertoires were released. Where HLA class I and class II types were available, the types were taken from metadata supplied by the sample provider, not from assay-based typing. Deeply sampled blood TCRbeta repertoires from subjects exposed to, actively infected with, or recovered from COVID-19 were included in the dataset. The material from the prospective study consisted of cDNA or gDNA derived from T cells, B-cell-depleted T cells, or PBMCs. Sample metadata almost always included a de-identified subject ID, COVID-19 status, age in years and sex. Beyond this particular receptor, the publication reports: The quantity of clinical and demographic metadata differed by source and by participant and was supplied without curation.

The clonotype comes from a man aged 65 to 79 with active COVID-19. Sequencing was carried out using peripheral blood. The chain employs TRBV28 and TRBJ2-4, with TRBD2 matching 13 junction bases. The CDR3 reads CASSPGLAGDLRQNIQYF. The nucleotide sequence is TGTGCCAGCAGTCCCGGACTAGCGGGAGACCTGAGGCAAAACATTCAGTACTTC.